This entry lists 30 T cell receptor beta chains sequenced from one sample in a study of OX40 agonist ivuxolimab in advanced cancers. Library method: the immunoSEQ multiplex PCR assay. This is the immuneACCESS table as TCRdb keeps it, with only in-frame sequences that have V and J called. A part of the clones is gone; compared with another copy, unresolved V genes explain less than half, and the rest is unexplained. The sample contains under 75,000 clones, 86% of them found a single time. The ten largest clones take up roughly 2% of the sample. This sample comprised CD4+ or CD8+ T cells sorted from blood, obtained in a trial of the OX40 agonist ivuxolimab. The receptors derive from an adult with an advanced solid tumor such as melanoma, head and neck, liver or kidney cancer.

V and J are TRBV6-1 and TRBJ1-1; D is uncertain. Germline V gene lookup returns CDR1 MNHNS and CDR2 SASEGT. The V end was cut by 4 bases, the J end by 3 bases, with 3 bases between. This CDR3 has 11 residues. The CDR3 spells CASSVYTEAFF. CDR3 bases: TGTGCCAGCAGTGTGTACACTGAAGCTTTCTTT.

CDR3 sequence (DNA): TGCGCCAGCAAGGTGGCGGGGGCCACCCAGTATTTT. Its translation: CASKVAGATQYF. The genes are TRBV10-2 and TRBJ2-3, with D maybe TRBD2 (7 bases). The germline CDR1 and CDR2 sequences are WSHSY and SAAADI. The CDR3 is 12 residues long. V was clipped by 7 bases and J by 12 bases, with 17 bases between them.

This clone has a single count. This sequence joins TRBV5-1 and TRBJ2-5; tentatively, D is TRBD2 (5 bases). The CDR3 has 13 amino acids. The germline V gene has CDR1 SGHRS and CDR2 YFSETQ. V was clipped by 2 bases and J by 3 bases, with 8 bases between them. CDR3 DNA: TGCGCCAGCAGCTTCGAGGGAAAAGAGACCCAGTACTTC. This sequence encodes CASSFEGKETQYF. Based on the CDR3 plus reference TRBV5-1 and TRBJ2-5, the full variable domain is KAGVTQTPRYLIKTRGQQVTLSCSPISGHRSVSWYQQTPGQGLQFLFEYFSETQRNKGNFPGRFSGRQFSNSRSEMNVSTLELGDSALYLCASSFEGKETQYFGPGTRLLVL.

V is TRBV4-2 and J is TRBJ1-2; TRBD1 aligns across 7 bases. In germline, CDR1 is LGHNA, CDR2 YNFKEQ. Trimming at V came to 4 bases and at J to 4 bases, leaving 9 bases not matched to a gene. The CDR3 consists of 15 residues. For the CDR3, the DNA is TGTGCCAGCAGCCCACAAGGGACAGAGAGCTATGGCTACACCTTC. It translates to CASSPQGTESYGYTF.

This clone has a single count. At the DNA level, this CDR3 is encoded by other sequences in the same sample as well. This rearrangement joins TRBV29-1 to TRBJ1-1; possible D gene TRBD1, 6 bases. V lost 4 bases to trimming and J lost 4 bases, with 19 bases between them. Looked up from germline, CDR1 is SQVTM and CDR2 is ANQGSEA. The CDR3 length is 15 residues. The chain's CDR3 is CSVVLTGQGFTEAFF. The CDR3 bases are TGCAGCGTTGTTCTCACGGGGCAGGGGTTCACTGAAGCTTTCTTT.

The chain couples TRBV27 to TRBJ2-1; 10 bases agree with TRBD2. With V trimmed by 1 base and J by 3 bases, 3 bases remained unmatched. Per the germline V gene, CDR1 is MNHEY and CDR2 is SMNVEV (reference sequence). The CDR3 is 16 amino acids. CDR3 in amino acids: CASSLFRTSGYNEQFF. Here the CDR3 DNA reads TGTGCCAGCAGTTTATTTCGGACTAGCGGCTACAATGAGCAGTTCTTC.

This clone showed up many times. The CDR3 protein is CASSEYGTGVETQYF. The CDR3 coding sequence is TGTGCCAGCAGTGAATACGGGACAGGGGTGGAGACCCAGTACTTC. The gene calls are TRBV25-1 and TRBJ2-5; 10 bases fit TRBD1. Germline loops: CDR1 MGHDK, CDR2 SYGVNS. The CDR3 has 15 amino acids. V lost 0 bases and J lost 5; bases outside the gene matches: 3.

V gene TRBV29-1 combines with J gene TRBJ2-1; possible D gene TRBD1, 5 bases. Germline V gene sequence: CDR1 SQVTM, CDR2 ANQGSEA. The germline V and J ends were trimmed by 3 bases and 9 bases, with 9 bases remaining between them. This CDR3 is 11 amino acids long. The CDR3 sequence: CSVDTGVEQFF. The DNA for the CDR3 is TGCAGCGTTGACACAGGAGTTGAGCAGTTCTTC.

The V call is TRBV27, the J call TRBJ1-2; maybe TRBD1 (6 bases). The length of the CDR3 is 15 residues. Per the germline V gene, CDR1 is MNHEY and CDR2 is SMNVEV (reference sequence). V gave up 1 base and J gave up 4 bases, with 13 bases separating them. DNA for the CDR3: TGTGCCAGCAGTTTATGGGGGGGCCGGGGCTATGGCTACACCTTC. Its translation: CASSLWGGRGYGYTF.

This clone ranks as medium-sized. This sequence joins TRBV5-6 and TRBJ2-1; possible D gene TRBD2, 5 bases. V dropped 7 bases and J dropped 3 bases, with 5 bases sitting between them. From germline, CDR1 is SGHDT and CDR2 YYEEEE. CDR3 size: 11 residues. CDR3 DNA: TGTGCCAGCGGGAGCTACAATGAGCAGTTCTTC. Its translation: CASGSYNEQFF.

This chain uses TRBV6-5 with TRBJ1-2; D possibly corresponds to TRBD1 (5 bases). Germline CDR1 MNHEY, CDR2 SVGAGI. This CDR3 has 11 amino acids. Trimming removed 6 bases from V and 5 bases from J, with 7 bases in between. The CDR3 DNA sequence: TGTGCCAGCAGATCAGGGTATGGCTACACCTTC. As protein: CASRSGYGYTF.

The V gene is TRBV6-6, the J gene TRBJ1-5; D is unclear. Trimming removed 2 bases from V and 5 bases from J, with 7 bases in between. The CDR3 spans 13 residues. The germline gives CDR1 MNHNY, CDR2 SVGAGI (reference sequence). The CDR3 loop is CASSYSRDQPQHF. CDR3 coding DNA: TGTGCCAGCAGTTACAGCCGCGATCAGCCCCAGCATTTT.

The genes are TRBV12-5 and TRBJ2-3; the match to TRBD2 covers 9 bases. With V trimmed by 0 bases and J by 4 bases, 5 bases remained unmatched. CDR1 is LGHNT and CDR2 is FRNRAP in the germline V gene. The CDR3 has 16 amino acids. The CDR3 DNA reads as TGTGCTAGTGGTTTGGTGGCTAGCGGGGTGCCAGATACGCAGTATTTT. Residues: CASGLVASGVPDTQYF.

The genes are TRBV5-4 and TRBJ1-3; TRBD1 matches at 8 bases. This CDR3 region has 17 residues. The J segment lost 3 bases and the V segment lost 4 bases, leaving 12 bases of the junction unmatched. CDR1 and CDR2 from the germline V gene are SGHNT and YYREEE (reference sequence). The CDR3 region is CASSPTGTGGGGNTIYF. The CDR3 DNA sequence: TGTGCCAGCAGCCCAACCGGGACAGGCGGCGGTGGAAACACCATATATTTT.

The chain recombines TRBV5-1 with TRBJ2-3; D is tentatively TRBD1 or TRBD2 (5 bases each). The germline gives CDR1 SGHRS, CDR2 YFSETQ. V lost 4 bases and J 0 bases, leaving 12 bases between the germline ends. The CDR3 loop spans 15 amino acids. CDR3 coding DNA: TGCGCCAGCAGCGACCGGGACCGAAGCACAGATACGCAGTATTTT. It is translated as CASSDRDRSTDTQYF.

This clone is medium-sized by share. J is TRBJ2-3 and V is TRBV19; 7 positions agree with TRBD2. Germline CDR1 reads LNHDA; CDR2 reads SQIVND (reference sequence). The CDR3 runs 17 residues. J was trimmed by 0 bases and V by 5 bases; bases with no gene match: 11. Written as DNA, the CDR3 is TGTGCCAGTAGTCAAATGAACGGGGGGTCTAGCACAGATACGCAGTATTTT. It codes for CASSQMNGGSSTDTQYF. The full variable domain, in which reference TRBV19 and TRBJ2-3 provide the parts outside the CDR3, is DGGITQSPKYLFRKEGQNVTLSCEQNLNHDAMYWYRQDPGQGLRLIYYSQIVNDFQKGDIAEGYSVSREKKESFPLTVTSAQKNPTAFYLCASSQMNGGSSTDTQYFGPGTRLTVL.

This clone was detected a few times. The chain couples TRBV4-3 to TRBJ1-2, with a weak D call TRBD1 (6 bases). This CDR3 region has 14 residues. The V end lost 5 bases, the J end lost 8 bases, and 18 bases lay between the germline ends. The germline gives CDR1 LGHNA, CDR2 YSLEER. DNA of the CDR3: TGCGCCAGCAGCGTTACGACAGGTTTGATCGGCTACACCTTC. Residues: CASSVTTGLIGYTF.

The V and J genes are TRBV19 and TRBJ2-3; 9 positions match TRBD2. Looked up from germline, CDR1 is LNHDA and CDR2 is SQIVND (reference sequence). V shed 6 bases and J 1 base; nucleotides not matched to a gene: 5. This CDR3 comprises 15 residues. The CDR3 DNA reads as TGTGCCAGTAGCCTAGCGGGGAGCCGCACAGATACGCAGTATTTT. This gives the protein CASSLAGSRTDTQYF.

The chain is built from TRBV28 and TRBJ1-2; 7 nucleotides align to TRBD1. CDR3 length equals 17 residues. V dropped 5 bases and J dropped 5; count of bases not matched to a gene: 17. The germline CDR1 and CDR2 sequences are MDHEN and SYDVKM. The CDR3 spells CASSSPAGTAALYGYTF. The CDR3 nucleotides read TGTGCCAGCAGTAGTCCGGCCGGGACAGCGGCATTATATGGCTACACCTTC.

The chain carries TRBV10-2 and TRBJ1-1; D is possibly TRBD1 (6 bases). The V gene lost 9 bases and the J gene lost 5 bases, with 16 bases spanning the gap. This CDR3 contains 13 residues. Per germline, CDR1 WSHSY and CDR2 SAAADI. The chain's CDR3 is CASLRGRETEAFF. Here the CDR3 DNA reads TGCGCCAGTCTCAGGGGTCGGGAGACTGAAGCTTTCTTT.

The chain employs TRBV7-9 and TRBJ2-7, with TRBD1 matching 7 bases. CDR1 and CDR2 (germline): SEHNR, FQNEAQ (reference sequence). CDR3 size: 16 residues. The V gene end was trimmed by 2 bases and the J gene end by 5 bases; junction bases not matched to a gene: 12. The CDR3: CASSLRGNRGPHEQYF. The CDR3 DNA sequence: TGTGCCAGCAGCTTAAGGGGGAACAGGGGACCCCACGAGCAGTACTTC.

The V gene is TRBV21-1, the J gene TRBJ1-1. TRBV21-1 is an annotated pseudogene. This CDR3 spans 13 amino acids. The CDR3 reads CASRGGLNTEAFF. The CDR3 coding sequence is TGTGCCAGCCGGGGGGGTCTGAACACTGAAGCTTTCTTT.

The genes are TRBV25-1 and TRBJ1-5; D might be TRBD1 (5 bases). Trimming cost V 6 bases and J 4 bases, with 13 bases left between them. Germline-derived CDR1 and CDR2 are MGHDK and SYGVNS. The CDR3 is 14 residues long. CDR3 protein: CASRHGTSNQPQHF. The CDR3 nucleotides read TGTGCCAGCAGGCACGGGACCTCGAATCAGCCCCAGCATTTT.

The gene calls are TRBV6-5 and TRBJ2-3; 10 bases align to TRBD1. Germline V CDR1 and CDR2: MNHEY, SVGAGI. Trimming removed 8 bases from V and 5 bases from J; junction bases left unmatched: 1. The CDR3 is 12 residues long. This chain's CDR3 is CASGQGEDTQYF. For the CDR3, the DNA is TGTGCCAGCGGACAGGGGGAAGATACGCAGTATTTT.

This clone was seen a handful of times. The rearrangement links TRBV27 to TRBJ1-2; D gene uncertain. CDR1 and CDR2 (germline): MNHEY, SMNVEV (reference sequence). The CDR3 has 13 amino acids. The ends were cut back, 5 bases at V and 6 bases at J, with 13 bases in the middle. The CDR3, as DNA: TGTGCCAGCAGTGAGGAAACATTCAATGGCTACACCTTC. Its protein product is CASSEETFNGYTF.

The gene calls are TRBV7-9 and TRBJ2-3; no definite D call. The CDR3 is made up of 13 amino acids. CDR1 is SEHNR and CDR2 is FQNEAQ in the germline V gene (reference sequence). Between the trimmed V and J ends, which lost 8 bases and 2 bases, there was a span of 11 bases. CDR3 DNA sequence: TGTGCCAGCGTCCTGGGTTCCACAGATACGCAGTATTTT. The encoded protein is CASVLGSTDTQYF.

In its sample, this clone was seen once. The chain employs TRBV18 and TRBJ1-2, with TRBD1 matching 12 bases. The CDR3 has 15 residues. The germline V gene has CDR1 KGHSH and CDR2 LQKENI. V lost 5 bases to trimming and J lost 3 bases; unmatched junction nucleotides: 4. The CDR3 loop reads CASSLGQGAYYGYTF. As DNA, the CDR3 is TGTGCCAGCTCATTGGGACAGGGGGCATACTATGGCTACACCTTC.

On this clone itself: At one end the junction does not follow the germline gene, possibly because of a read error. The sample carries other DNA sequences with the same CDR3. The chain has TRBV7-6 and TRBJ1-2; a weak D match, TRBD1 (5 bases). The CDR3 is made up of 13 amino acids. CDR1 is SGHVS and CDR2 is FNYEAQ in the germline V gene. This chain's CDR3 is CASSAYRHYGYTF. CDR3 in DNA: TGTGCCAGCAGCGCCTACAGGCACTATGGCTACACTTTC.

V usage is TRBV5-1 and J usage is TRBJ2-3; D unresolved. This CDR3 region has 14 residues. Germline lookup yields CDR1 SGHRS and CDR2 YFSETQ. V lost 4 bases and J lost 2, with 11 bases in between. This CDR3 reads CASSIGSNTDTQYF. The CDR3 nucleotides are TGCGCCAGCAGCATTGGGTCCAACACAGATACGCAGTATTTT. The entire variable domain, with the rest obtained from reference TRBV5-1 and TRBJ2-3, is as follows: KAGVTQTPRYLIKTRGQQVTLSCSPISGHRSVSWYQQTPGQGLQFLFEYFSETQRNKGNFPGRFSGRQFSNSRSEMNVSTLELGDSALYLCASSIGSNTDTQYFGPGTRLTVL.

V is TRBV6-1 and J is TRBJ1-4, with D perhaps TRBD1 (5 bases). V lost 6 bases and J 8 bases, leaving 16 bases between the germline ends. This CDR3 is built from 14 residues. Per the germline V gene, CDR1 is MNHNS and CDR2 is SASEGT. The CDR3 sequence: CASRSGRVQEKLFF. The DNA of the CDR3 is TGTGCCAGCAGGAGCGGCAGGGTTCAGGAAAAACTGTTTTTT.